This T cell receptor (beta chain) was found in a study of T-cell reconstitution after alpha-beta-depleted transplantation in children. Concerning this clonotype: Its cognate antigen is unknown. Mismatch with germline at one junction end may stem from a read error.

Study-wide points: Fresh T-cell production supplied most of the T-cell counts and diversity seen one year after transplant. Day-60 TCRbeta diversity that was high in some patients was derived from surviving recipient T cells and thymic progenitors.

This sample's TCRbeta library carried unique molecular identifier barcodes. Each CDR3 protein is one row after TCRdb ran MiXCR on the PCR reads. This table holds 750,000 to 950,000 distinct CDR3 sequences, approximately 15% found once. Germline CDR1 SGHRS, CDR2 YFSETQ. The CDR3 covers 14 residues. V gene TRBV5-1 combines with J gene TRBJ2-7, with 7 bases fitting TRBD1. The sample in question was PBMCs, mostly from graft donor cells, obtained 360 days after TCRalphabeta/CD19-depleted stem cell transplant. The sequence was obtained from a male patient under 18 who had a stem cell transplant for acute lymphoblastic leukemia, so the T cells may come from the graft donor. CDR3 DNA: TGTCCCAGCAGCATTGACAGGGCCCTCTACGAGCAGTACTTC. This encodes CPSSIDRALYEQYF.